One and the same sample provided the 28 T cell receptor beta chains below, sequenced in a study of cytomegalovirus exposure and HLA in healthy donors. Primers: 60 Vbeta forward and 13 Jbeta reverse. Produced via immunoSEQ multiplex PCR; TCRdb's table is partial and in-frame only. The data contain around 170,000 clones, around 80% of them singletons. Specimen: PBMCs. Source of these receptors: a woman aged 40 to 55 in good health and CMV-seronegative.

This clone was counted many times. This sequence joins TRBV30 and TRBJ1-2, with D possibly TRBD1 on 5 matching bases. The germline CDR1 and CDR2 sequences are GTSNPN and SVGIG (reference sequence). The CDR3 loop spans 12 amino acids. V was clipped by 4 bases and J by 4 bases, with 10 bases between them. This CDR3 reads CAWNDRLYGYTF. In nucleotides, the CDR3 is TGTGCCTGGAACGACAGACTCTATGGCTACACCTTC. The full variable domain, its missing parts supplied by reference TRBV30 and TRBJ1-2, is SQTIHQWPATLVQPVGSPLSLECTVEGTSNPNLYWYRQAAGRGLQLLFYSVGIGQISSEVPQNLSASRPQDRQFILSSKKLLLSDSGFYLCAWNDRLYGYTFGSGTRLTVV.

The V gene is TRBV5-1, the J gene TRBJ2-2; 9 bases are shared with TRBD2. Germline trimming cut 6 bases from V and 2 bases from J; bases unmatched to any gene: 2. Germline assignment: CDR1 SGHRS and CDR2 YFSETQ. This CDR3 spans 14 amino acids. The chain's CDR3 is CASTGLANTGELFF. The CDR3 nucleotides read TGCGCCAGCACGGGACTAGCCAACACCGGGGAGCTGTTTTTT.

This clone was observed a single time. Other DNA sequences within the sample encode an identical CDR3. The CDR3 DNA sequence: TGTGCCACGACTAGTACCGAAACCCAGTACTTC. Translating gives CATTSTETQYF. This rearrangement joins TRBV28 to TRBJ2-5; D might be TRBD2 (6 bases). V was clipped by 10 bases and J by 8 bases, with 14 bases between them. This CDR3 contains 11 residues. Germline V CDR1 and CDR2: MDHEN, SYDVKM.

The chain combines TRBV30 with TRBJ2-2; 10 nucleotides align to TRBD2. V lost 2 bases and J lost 6; bases outside the gene matches: 12. This CDR3 has 17 residues. Looked up from germline, CDR1 is GTSNPN and CDR2 is SVGIG (reference sequence). The chain's CDR3 is CAWSFALLAGVAGELFF. As DNA, the CDR3 is TGTGCCTGGAGTTTTGCCCTCCTAGCGGGAGTCGCCGGGGAGCTGTTTTTT.

CDR3 amino acids: CASSHQTGRGYTF. The CDR3 coding sequence is TGTGCCAGCAGCCACCAGACAGGGAGAGGCTACACCTTC. The genes are TRBV14 and TRBJ1-2, with TRBD1 matching 7 bases. Germline V gives CDR1 SGHDN, CDR2 FVKESK. This CDR3 has 13 amino acids. V gave up 3 bases and J gave up 8 bases; unmatched junction bases: 6.

This rearrangement joins TRBV18 to TRBJ1-2; D is perhaps TRBD1 (6 bases). There are 13 residues in the CDR3. CDR1 KGHSH and CDR2 LQKENI come from the germline V gene. The V and J ends lost 4 bases and 8 bases respectively, with 14 bases between them. The CDR3 region has the DNA TGTGCCAGCTCACAGCGGGACATGGGAGGCTACACCTTC. It translates to CASSQRDMGGYTF.

This rearrangement joins TRBV9 to TRBJ2-5, with 8 bases matching TRBD2. Per the germline V gene, CDR1 is SGDLS and CDR2 is YYNGEE. The length of the CDR3 is 16 residues. The V and J ends lost 0 bases and 5 bases, in that order; junction bases with no gene match: 9. The CDR3 DNA follows: TGTGCCAGCAGCGTAGCGGGAGGGGGGGGTTGGGAGACCCAGTACTTC. This sequence encodes CASSVAGGGGWETQYF.

The J gene is TRBJ2-1, the V gene TRBV5-1; a weak D match, TRBD2 (5 bases). The CDR3 is 14 residues long. V was trimmed by 5 bases and J by 8 bases, leaving 17 bases between them. The germline V gene has CDR1 SGHRS and CDR2 YFSETQ. DNA for the CDR3: TGCGCCAGCAGGTCGGGGTACCAGAGGGATGAGCAGTTCTTC. Translation: CASRSGYQRDEQFF.

The J gene is TRBJ1-1, the V gene TRBV2; D may be TRBD1 (5 bases). This CDR3 contains 17 residues. Germline-derived CDR1 and CDR2 are SNHLY and FYNNEI. V lost 3 bases and J lost 3, with 20 bases in between. As DNA, the CDR3 is TGTGCCAGCAGTGATGACAGCCTGGCTGGAGGGTACACTGAAGCTTTCTTT. It translates to CASSDDSLAGGYTEAFF.

DNA of the CDR3: TGCAGCGTCGATAATAGACAGGGGGCGCAAGTCTCTGAAGCTTTCTTT. As protein: CSVDNRQGAQVSEAFF. This chain uses TRBV29-1 with TRBJ1-1; TRBD1 matches 10 bases. Germline values: CDR1 SQVTM, CDR2 ANQGSEA. CDR3 length: 16 residues. Trimming removed 6 bases from V and 6 bases from J; junction bases left unmatched: 16.

This clone has only a few counts. J is TRBJ1-2 and V is TRBV5-5; no clear D. This CDR3 comprises 13 residues. The germline V gene has CDR1 SGHKS and CDR2 YYEKEE (reference sequence). V lost 1 base to trimming and J lost 10 bases, with 14 bases between them. The CDR3, as DNA: TGTGCCAGCAGCTTGTCGACCTCGGGAATCTACACCTTC. Protein: CASSLSTSGIYTF.

This chain uses TRBV4-1 with TRBJ1-5; TRBD1 matches 8 bases. Germline CDR1 reads MGHRA; CDR2 reads YSYEKL. With 4 bases clipped from V and 1 base from J, the junction kept 9 bases outside the gene matches. This CDR3 comprises 17 residues. CDR3 sequence: CASSPRDRGGSNQPQHF. DNA of the CDR3: TGCGCCAGCAGCCCCCGTGACAGGGGCGGCAGCAATCAGCCCCAGCATTTT.

The chain combines TRBV7-2 with TRBJ2-5, with 8 bases matching TRBD1. Near its end, the DNA agrees better with TRBJ2-7, so the J call may be wrong. Germline assignment: CDR1 SGHTA and CDR2 FQGNSA. This CDR3 contains 13 residues. The CDR3 nucleotides are TGTGCCAGCAGCTTAGGGACAGGGTACGAGCAGTACTTC. Residues: CASSLGTGYEQYF.

This rearrangement joins TRBV6-1 to TRBJ1-5; D unresolved. CDR3 length equals 12 residues. Germline V gene lookup returns CDR1 MNHNS and CDR2 SASEGT. Trimming stripped 2 bases from V and 9 bases from J, with 8 bases between. The CDR3 coding sequence is TGTGCCAGCAGTGAAAATCGTAGGCCCCAGCATTTT. This sequence encodes CASSENRRPQHF.

On this clone: A read error may produce the germline difference seen at one junction end. The V call is TRBV7-9, the J call TRBJ2-1; tentative D call: TRBD1 (5 bases). The CDR3 has 14 amino acids. CDR1 and CDR2 from the germline V gene are SEHNR and FQNEAQ (reference sequence). The CDR3 DNA follows: TGTTCCAGCAGTCGGCCTGGGGCGTGGTATGAGCAGTTCTTC. Protein: CSSSRPGAWYEQFF.

V is TRBV29-1 and J is TRBJ2-7; 7 nucleotides align to TRBD1. V trimming: 7 bases; J trimming: 2 bases; junction bases outside the gene matches: 8. The CDR3 is made up of 13 amino acids. Germline assignment: CDR1 SQVTM and CDR2 ANQGSEA. CDR3 DNA: TGCAGCGCCGAGGGACAGTCACCCTACGAGCAGTACTTC. Its protein product is CSAEGQSPYEQYF.

V usage is TRBV5-1 and J usage is TRBJ1-1; D uncertain. This CDR3 is built from 13 residues. V lost 1 base to trimming and J lost 1 base, with 5 bases between them. Germline V gene lookup returns CDR1 SGHRS and CDR2 YFSETQ. The DNA of the CDR3 is TGCGCCAGCAGCTTGCTTCGGAACACTGAAGCTTTCTTT. Amino acids: CASSLLRNTEAFF.

A few counts support this clone. The gene calls are TRBV9 and TRBJ1-1; a weak D match, TRBD1 (6 bases). The germline gives CDR1 SGDLS, CDR2 YYNGEE. Trimming cost V 3 bases and J 1 base, with 10 bases left between them. CDR3 size: 14 residues. CDR3 DNA: TGTGCCAGCAGCGCTACAGGGCAGAACACTGAAGCTTTCTTT. As protein: CASSATGQNTEAFF.

The V and J genes are TRBV7-9 and TRBJ2-1, with TRBD2 matching over 8 bases. The CDR3 runs to 15 residues. The junction had 7 bases not matched to a gene; V was cut back by 2 bases and J by 7 bases. The germline CDR1 and CDR2 sequences are SEHNR and FQNEAQ (reference sequence). CDR3 nucleotides: TGTGCCAGCAGCTTACGGGTAGCGGGGACAAATGAGCAGTTCTTC. Its protein product is CASSLRVAGTNEQFF.

The chain recombines TRBV6-5 with TRBJ2-3; D is ambiguous. V lost 2 bases and J 2 bases, leaving 11 bases between the germline ends. The CDR3 runs to 15 residues. Germline CDR1 and CDR2: MNHEY and SVGAGI. CDR3 bases: TGTGCCAGCAGTTACCGAGTTTCGGTCACAGATACGCAGTATTTT. Encoded protein: CASSYRVSVTDTQYF.

This clone has just one count. One junction end does not reproduce the germline sequence, and a read error may be involved. The chain recombines TRBV7-9 with TRBJ1-5; 7 bases are shared with TRBD1. Germline V gene lookup returns CDR1 SEHNR and CDR2 FQNEAQ (reference sequence). The CDR3 length is 17 residues. CDR3 loop: CSSSLFIGRGVNQPQHF. Written as DNA, the CDR3 is TGTTCCAGCAGCTTATTCATTGGCAGGGGGGTAAATCAGCCCCAGCATTTT.

This chain's CDR3 is CASSERGGQDQPQHF. The CDR3 DNA is TGTGCCAGCAGTGAACGGGGGGGCCAAGATCAGCCCCAGCATTTT. The chain is built from TRBV6-1 and TRBJ1-5, with a tentative D call TRBD1 (6 bases). This CDR3 spans 15 amino acids. Trimming took 2 bases from V and 5 from J, leaving 13 bases between them. Germline CDR1 and CDR2: MNHNS and SASEGT.

The genes are TRBV9 and TRBJ2-7; 9 nucleotides line up with TRBD2. CDR3 size: 16 residues. CDR1 and CDR2 (germline): SGDLS, YYNGEE. V trimming: 2 bases; J trimming: 4 bases; junction bases outside the gene matches: 10. As DNA, the CDR3 is TGTGCCAGCAGCGTGTTGGCGGGGGGGAAACCATACGAGCAGTACTTC. Amino acids: CASSVLAGGKPYEQYF.

The chain has TRBV27 and TRBJ2-5; 9 nucleotides agree with TRBD1. The tail of the sequence fits TRBJ2-7 better, so the J call may be wrong. The germline CDR1 and CDR2 sequences are MNHEY and SMNVEV (reference sequence). This CDR3 is 15 amino acids long. The CDR3 sequence: CASSLSTGGKSEQYF. The CDR3 DNA follows: TGTGCCAGCAGTCTCTCCACAGGGGGCAAAAGCGAGCAGTACTTC.

V and J are TRBV27 and TRBJ1-5; D not resolved. Trimming pared 0 bases from V and 0 bases from J, leaving 6 bases between. The germline V gene encodes CDR1 MNHEY and CDR2 SMNVEV (reference sequence). The CDR3 has 15 residues. This CDR3 is CASSLSSNSNQPQHF. The CDR3, as DNA: TGTGCCAGCAGTTTATCGTCCAATAGCAATCAGCCCCAGCATTTT.

The rearrangement uses TRBV4-1 and TRBJ2-3; D perhaps matches TRBD2 (5 bases). The V gene lost 3 bases and the J gene lost 2 bases, with 15 bases spanning the gap. Germline V lookup: CDR1 MGHRA, CDR2 YSYEKL. The CDR3 extends over 16 amino acids. The CDR3 region has the DNA TGCGCCAGCAGCCACCAACTAGGTAGTTCCACAGATACGCAGTATTTT. Its protein is CASSHQLGSSTDTQYF.

The rearrangement links TRBV4-1 to TRBJ2-3, with 7 bases identical to TRBD2. This CDR3 has 15 amino acids. Germline CDR1 MGHRA, CDR2 YSYEKL. V shed 6 bases, J shed 5 bases, and the junction held 11 bases outside the gene matches. The CDR3 DNA is TGCGCCAGCAGAAGCCCCGGCGGGGGAGGAGATACGCAGTATTTT. Its protein product is CASRSPGGGGDTQYF.

This chain links TRBV5-8 with TRBJ1-3; D ambiguous. This CDR3 has 11 residues. With 4 bases removed from V and 9 bases from J, the gap between germline ends came to 8 bases. The germline V gene has CDR1 SGHTS and CDR2 YDEGEE. The CDR3 sequence is CASSPFPTIYF. CDR3 DNA: TGTGCCAGCAGCCCCTTTCCCACCATATATTTT.